One sample yielded the 18 T cell receptor beta chains listed below, sequenced in a study of shared clonotypes between healthy human individuals. Using immunoSEQ multiplex PCR, the repertoire was profiled, and TCRdb retains in-frame clones only, with some absent. In the table there are some 2,000,000 clones, around 95% of which are singletons. Sequenced: naive CD4+ T cells sorted from blood. Subset indicated: CD45RA+ positively selected. These receptors were taken from a man aged 18 to 29 in good health.

The gene calls are TRBV29-1 and TRBJ1-1; tentative D call: TRBD1 (5 bases). Deletions cut 5 bases from V and 3 bases from J, with 16 bases between. Germline V gene lookup returns CDR1 SQVTM and CDR2 ANQGSEA. The CDR3 extends over 14 amino acids. CDR3: CSVLLRGFYTEAFF. CDR3 bases: TGCAGCGTTTTACTGAGGGGCTTTTACACTGAAGCTTTCTTT.

The chain recombines TRBV9 with TRBJ1-1; no firm D call. This CDR3 is built from 14 residues. Per germline, CDR1 SGDLS and CDR2 YYNGEE. Trimming shortened V by 4 bases and J by 1 base, and 11 bases separated the two germline ends. The CDR3 loop reads CASSKGPTNTEAFF. The CDR3 DNA sequence: TGTGCCAGCAGCAAAGGACCGACGAACACTGAAGCTTTCTTT.

A single count supports this clone. This CDR3 is also generated by other DNA sequences in the sample. This chain joins TRBV28 and TRBJ1-2, with D possibly being TRBD1 (6 bases). Germline CDR1 is MDHEN and CDR2 is SYDVKM. This CDR3 spans 11 amino acids. V dropped 6 bases and J dropped 5 bases, with 7 bases sitting between them. The CDR3 region has the DNA TGTGCCAGCAGCCAGGGGTATGGCTACACCTTC. Translated, it gives CASSQGYGYTF.

The V gene is TRBV12-1, the J gene TRBJ2-3; the listed D gene, TRBD2, was not tested against the DNA. TRBV12-1 is assigned pseudogene status. This CDR3 is 16 amino acids long. The CDR3 DNA sequence: TGTGCCAGCAGCCCGGGACTAGCGGGAGGCCACCATACGCAGTATTTT. Amino acids: CASSPGLAGGHHTQYF.

This clone is a singleton in its sample. The chain links TRBV5-4 to TRBJ2-1; 10 positions match TRBD2. The length of the CDR3 is 16 residues. Germline CDR1 and CDR2: SGHNT and YYREEE (reference sequence). The trim removed 4 bases at V and 3 bases at J, leaving 7 bases unmatched. The CDR3 nucleotides are TGTGCCAGCAGCCGGGGAGGGACTAGCGACTACAATGAGCAGTTCTTC. Its protein product is CASSRGGTSDYNEQFF.

V is TRBV7-9 and J is TRBJ2-5; weak D call: TRBD1 (5 bases). In germline, CDR1 is SEHNR, CDR2 FQNEAQ (reference sequence). CDR3 length: 15 residues. Trimming pared 5 bases from V and 2 bases from J, leaving 15 bases between. In nucleotides, the CDR3 is TGTGCCAGCAGCGTCTCGCAGGGTAGGCAAGAGACCCAGTACTTC. Translation: CASSVSQGRQETQYF.

The sample holds one count of this clone. V and J are TRBV10-1 and TRBJ2-7, with D uncertain. The V end lost 2 bases, the J end lost 7 bases, and 15 bases lay between the germline ends. Germline CDR1 WNHNN, CDR2 SYGVQD (reference sequence). This CDR3 has 14 residues. The CDR3 coding sequence is TGCGCCAGCAGTGAGGGTCAGGTGACGGGTGAGCAGTACTTC. Translated: CASSEGQVTGEQYF.

The rearrangement links TRBV9 to TRBJ2-3; unclear D gene. Germline lookup yields CDR1 SGDLS and CDR2 YYNGEE. The CDR3 sequence is 15 residues long. V lost 2 bases, J lost 3 bases, and 13 bases lay in between. The CDR3 loop is CASSVKGLRTDTQYF. In nucleotides, the CDR3 is TGTGCCAGCAGCGTGAAGGGCCTAAGGACAGATACGCAGTATTTT.

V usage is TRBV10-3 and J usage is TRBJ2-3; D remains ambiguous. The length of the CDR3 is 15 residues. Germline assignment: CDR1 ENHRY and CDR2 SYGVKD. V was cut by 0 bases and J by 5 bases, with 12 bases left in between. CDR3 DNA sequence: TGTGCCATCAGTGAGTCAAGGGCCCCAAAAGATACGCAGTATTTT. This codes for CAISESRAPKDTQYF.

This clone was seen a single time. Other DNA sequences from this sample encode an identical CDR3 as well. The CDR3 DNA reads as TGTGCCAGCAGGCGACTAGCGGGAGTCTACGAGCAGTACTTC. As protein: CASRRLAGVYEQYF. This chain joins TRBV27 and TRBJ2-7, with TRBD2 matching 12 bases. Germline V lookup: CDR1 MNHEY, CDR2 SMNVEV (reference sequence). V gave up 6 bases and J gave up 3 bases; unmatched junction bases: 3. The CDR3 contains 14 residues.

The chain couples TRBV19 to TRBJ2-2; D is possibly TRBD1 (5 bases). This CDR3 is built from 13 residues. Per germline, CDR1 LNHDA and CDR2 SQIVND (reference sequence). Trimming took off 5 bases at V and 7 bases at J, with 11 bases between the two ends. In DNA form, the CDR3 reads TGTGCCAGTAGTGGCAGGGTAGTCGGGGAGCTGTTTTTT. Protein: CASSGRVVGELFF.

The CDR3 loop is CASSLTGNKEKLFF. CDR3 DNA: TGCGCCAGCAGCTTGACAGGGAATAAGGAAAAACTGTTTTTT. The gene calls are TRBV5-1 and TRBJ1-4; the D gene is possibly TRBD1 (6 bases). The CDR3 loop spans 14 amino acids. Per the germline V gene, CDR1 is SGHRS and CDR2 is YFSETQ. Trimming took off 1 base at V and 8 bases at J, with 12 bases between the two ends.

The V and J genes are TRBV2 and TRBJ2-7; 7 positions agree with TRBD1. The CDR3 has 14 amino acids. Trimming cost V 5 bases and J 5 bases; bases outside gene matches: 9. Germline V gene data show CDR1 as SNHLY and CDR2 as FYNNEI. CDR3 region: CASSRVDRANEQYF. For the CDR3, the DNA is TGTGCCAGCAGTAGGGTAGACAGGGCAAACGAGCAGTACTTC.

The J gene is TRBJ1-2, the V gene TRBV10-3; 8 bases fit TRBD1. Germline V gene lookup returns CDR1 ENHRY and CDR2 SYGVKD. The CDR3 loop spans 14 amino acids. Trimming removed 8 bases from V and 4 bases from J; junction bases left unmatched: 9. In nucleotides, the CDR3 is TGTGCCATCTCCCCAGGGGGCGGATCCTATGGCTACACCTTC. Its protein is CAISPGGGSYGYTF.

The chain carries TRBV10-2 and TRBJ1-4, with 8 bases that match TRBD1. Losses at the gene ends were 8 bases for V and 8 bases for J; bases not matched to a gene: 7. The V gene's germline CDR1 is WSHSY and CDR2 SAAADI. The CDR3 covers 13 residues. CDR3 protein: CASRTGSGEKLFF. Here the CDR3 DNA reads TGCGCCAGCCGGACAGGGTCGGGGGAAAAACTGTTTTTT.

This rearrangement joins TRBV7-2 to TRBJ1-3, with TRBD1 as a possible D gene (5 bases). The length of the CDR3 is 16 residues. Germline CDR1 SGHTA, CDR2 FQGNSA. Deletions cut 5 bases from V and 0 bases from J, with 14 bases between. CDR3 region: CASSTSGTRSGNTIYF. The CDR3 nucleotides read TGTGCCAGCAGCACATCCGGGACCCGCTCTGGAAACACCATATATTTT.

The genes are TRBV2 and TRBJ2-5; D ambiguous. Per germline, CDR1 SNHLY and CDR2 FYNNEI. The CDR3 has 11 amino acids. As DNA, the CDR3 is TGTGCAGGCGGCGGTGCGGAGACCCAGTACTTC. Translating gives CAGGGAETQYF. The full variable domain, its missing parts supplied by reference TRBV2 and TRBJ2-5, is EPEVTQTPSHQVTQMGQEVILRCVPISNHLYFYWYRQILGQKVEFLVSFYNNEISEKSEIFDDQFSVERPDGSNFTLKIRSTKLEDSAMYFCAGGGAETQYFGPGTRLLVL.

V is TRBV18 and J is TRBJ2-2; unclear D gene. The ends were cut back, 5 bases at V and 7 bases at J, with 8 bases in the middle. Germline CDR1 and CDR2: KGHSH and LQKENI. This CDR3 region has 12 residues. CDR3 sequence reads: CASSWIGGELFF. CDR3 DNA: TGTGCCAGCTCATGGATCGGCGGGGAGCTGTTTTTT.